Listed here are 16 T cell receptor beta chains from one sample, sequenced in a study of blood T cell repertoires in COVID-19. The table came from immunoSEQ multiplex PCR; TCRdb's copy has only in-frame clones and leaves some out. The sample includes 50,000 to 65,000 clones, approximately 80% of them seen just once. The sequenced sample was peripheral blood. The receptors derive from a woman aged 60-70 years with acute or convalescent COVID-19.

The chain is built from TRBV10-3 and TRBJ1-4; D is unresolved. Germline lookup yields CDR1 ENHRY and CDR2 SYGVKD. This CDR3 contains 15 residues. V lost 0 bases to trimming and J lost 7 bases, with 12 bases between them. The CDR3 DNA sequence: TGTGCCATCAGTGAGTCGGCGGCAGAAGGTGAAAAACTGTTTTTT. It is translated as CAISESAAEGEKLFF.

This chain links TRBV9 with TRBJ2-7, with TRBD2 matching 10 bases. Per the germline V gene, CDR1 is SGDLS and CDR2 is YYNGEE. This CDR3 is 15 amino acids long. The V and J ends lost 2 bases and 4 bases, in that order; junction bases with no gene match: 6. This CDR3 is CASSVGSGGPYEQYF. The CDR3 DNA is TGTGCCAGCAGCGTGGGTAGCGGGGGGCCGTACGAGCAGTACTTC.

This chain uses TRBV7-6 with TRBJ1-6, with TRBD1 matching 7 bases. This CDR3 has 14 residues. V shed 5 bases and J 7 bases; nucleotides not matched to a gene: 5. Germline lookup yields CDR1 SGHVS and CDR2 FNYEAQ. CDR3 in amino acids: CASSQRQGNSPLHF. The CDR3 region has the DNA TGTGCCAGCAGCCAGCGACAGGGAAATTCACCCCTCCACTTT. Together with reference TRBV7-6 and TRBJ1-6, the CDR3 gives the full variable domain: GAGVSQSPRYKVTKRGQDVALRCDPISGHVSLYWYRQALGQGPEFLTYFNYEAQQDKSGLPNDRFSAERPEGSISTLTIQRTEQRDSAMYRCASSQRQGNSPLHFGNGTRLTVT.

CDR3 sequence reads: CASKSLTGTGELFF. In nucleotides, the CDR3 is TGTGCCAGCAAATCCCTAACAGGGACCGGGGAGCTGTTTTTT. J is TRBJ2-2 and V is TRBV6-4; D perhaps matches TRBD1 (6 bases). Germline CDR1 and CDR2: MRHNA and SNTAGT. Trimming took off 7 bases at V and 5 bases at J, with 14 bases between the two ends. The CDR3 is 14 amino acids.

V is TRBV18 and J is TRBJ1-2; D is uncertain. This CDR3 comprises 14 residues. The germline V gene encodes CDR1 KGHSH and CDR2 LQKENI. V lost 3 bases, J lost 6 bases, and 14 bases lay in between. This CDR3 is CASSPYTMRDGYTF. DNA of the CDR3: TGTGCCAGCTCACCTTATACCATGAGGGATGGCTACACCTTC. The whole variable domain, remainder taken from reference TRBV18 and TRBJ1-2, is NAGVMQNPRHLVRRRGQEARLRCSPMKGHSHVYWYRQLPEEGLKFMVYLQKENIIDESGMPKERFSAEFPKEGPSILRIQQVVRGDSAAYFCASSPYTMRDGYTFGSGTRLTVV.

The V gene is TRBV29-1, the J gene TRBJ2-3; 12 bases match TRBD2. This CDR3 has 14 amino acids. Germline-derived CDR1 and CDR2 are SQVTM and ANQGSEA. Trimming took 4 bases from V and 8 from J; bases not matched to a gene: 7. The CDR3 sequence: CSVARTSGESTQYF. The CDR3 DNA is TGCAGCGTTGCAAGGACTAGCGGGGAGAGTACGCAGTATTTT.

J is TRBJ2-5 and V is TRBV7-2; D not certain. Germline V gene sequence: CDR1 SGHTA, CDR2 FQGNSA. This CDR3 spans 13 amino acids. V shed 4 bases and J shed 1 base, with 7 bases lying between them. The CDR3 coding sequence is TGTGCCAGCAGCTCCGGGTCCCAAGAGACCCAGTACTTC. Residues: CASSSGSQETQYF.

Judged by abundance, this clone is medium-sized (0.01 to 0.1%). CDR3: CASRGAGDRPNSPLHF. The CDR3 bases are TGTGCCAGCAGGGGGGCTGGGGACAGACCAAATTCACCCCTCCACTTT. The chain employs TRBV28 and TRBJ1-6, with TRBD1 matching 7 bases. The CDR3 covers 16 residues. In germline, CDR1 is MDHEN, CDR2 SYDVKM. J was trimmed by 7 bases and V by 6 bases; bases with no gene match: 12.

This chain links TRBV7-9 with TRBJ2-3, with TRBD1 matching over 7 bases. With V trimmed by 5 bases and J by 3 bases, 8 bases remained unmatched. This CDR3 comprises 15 residues. The V gene's germline CDR1 is SEHNR and CDR2 FQNEAQ (reference sequence). The CDR3 reads CASSGWDRTTDTQYF. The CDR3, as DNA: TGTGCCAGCAGCGGGTGGGACAGAACGACAGATACGCAGTATTTT.

V usage is TRBV18 and J usage is TRBJ1-1; tentative D call: TRBD1 (5 bases). Per germline, CDR1 KGHSH and CDR2 LQKENI. Trimming left V 3 bases short and J 8 bases short, with 10 bases between. This CDR3 has 12 amino acids. The CDR3 here is CASSPDISEAFF. The DNA of the CDR3 is TGTGCCAGCTCACCGGACATCTCCGAAGCTTTCTTT.

This chain joins TRBV27 and TRBJ2-3, with a tentative D call TRBD1 (6 bases). Per the germline V gene, CDR1 is MNHEY and CDR2 is SMNVEV (reference sequence). V was trimmed by 6 bases and J by 0 bases, leaving 19 bases between them. This CDR3 region has 17 residues. DNA of the CDR3: TGTGCCAGCAGCCCCCTCCGGACAGACGGTAGCACAGATACGCAGTATTTT. Amino acids: CASSPLRTDGSTDTQYF.

The genes are TRBV4-1 and TRBJ1-5; D is unresolved. Between the trimmed V and J ends, which lost 3 bases and 5 bases, there was a span of 11 bases. CDR1 MGHRA and CDR2 YSYEKL come from the germline V gene. The CDR3 length is 14 residues. The CDR3 coding sequence is TGCGCCAGCAGCCACGGTGAGGGAGATCAGCCCCAGCATTTT. This gives the protein CASSHGEGDQPQHF.

In DNA, the CDR3 is TGTGCCAGCAGCTTGCGGGAGGGCAATGAGCAGTTCTTC. This codes for CASSLREGNEQFF. The chain uses TRBV7-9 and TRBJ2-1; TRBD2 agrees at 9 bases. The germline gives CDR1 SEHNR, CDR2 FQNEAQ (reference sequence). The CDR3 loop spans 13 amino acids. V was pared by 3 bases and J by 6 bases, with 0 bases of the junction left unmatched.

V is TRBV28 and J is TRBJ2-5; 9 nucleotides align to TRBD1. This CDR3 region has 15 residues. Germline CDR1 MDHEN, CDR2 SYDVKM. V dropped 5 bases and J dropped 5; count of bases not matched to a gene: 9. Written as DNA, the CDR3 is TGTGCCAGCAGTCCTGGGACAGGGCTGGGGGAGACCCAGTACTTC. It specifies CASSPGTGLGETQYF.

This clone was seen a handful of times. V usage is TRBV5-1 and J usage is TRBJ1-2; 11 nucleotides line up with TRBD1. Germline trimming cut 4 bases from V and 4 bases from J; bases unmatched to any gene: 3. The CDR3 loop spans 14 amino acids. Germline V gene lookup returns CDR1 SGHRS and CDR2 YFSETQ. CDR3 sequence (DNA): TGCGCCAGCAGCGACGGGACAGGGGGCTATGGCTACACCTTC. Amino acids: CASSDGTGGYGYTF.

V usage is TRBV6-5 and J usage is TRBJ2-7; 8 bases fit TRBD1. The CDR3 is made up of 15 amino acids. Unmatched junction bases numbered 3, after V lost 0 bases and J lost 2 bases. Germline CDR1 MNHEY, CDR2 SVGAGI. CDR3 DNA: TGTGCCAGCAGTTACTCCCACAGGGGGGCCTACGAGCAGTACTTC. Its translation: CASSYSHRGAYEQYF.